One and the same sample provided the 32 T cell receptor beta chains below, sequenced in a study of blood T cell repertoires in COVID-19. Profiling relied on immunoSEQ multiplex PCR, and the TCRdb table lists in-frame clones only, not all of them. Here the sample spans about 110,000 clones, about 85% being singletons. The material sequenced was peripheral blood. These TCRs come from a human donor in a cohort sampled during active COVID-19.

The J gene is TRBJ2-5, the V gene TRBV6-5, with D hard to call. The V end was cut by 6 bases, the J end by 5 bases, with 16 bases between. This CDR3 region has 14 residues. Looked up from germline, CDR1 is MNHEY and CDR2 is SVGAGI. The CDR3 region has the DNA TGTGCCAGCAGCCGTGGAGCGAATAGGGAGACCCAGTACTTC. Amino acid sequence: CASSRGANRETQYF.

J is TRBJ1-2 and V is TRBV30; D uncertain. From germline, CDR1 is GTSNPN and CDR2 SVGIG (reference sequence). The length of the CDR3 is 15 residues. Trimming took 5 bases from V and 0 from J, leaving 16 bases between them. The CDR3 loop reads CAWRPGVTANYGYTF. The CDR3 region has the DNA TGTGCCTGGCGGCCGGGAGTAACCGCTAACTATGGCTACACCTTC.

CDR3 region: CASSLGLAGPGQFF. DNA for the CDR3: TGTGCCAGCAGCTTGGGACTAGCGGGACCAGGGCAGTTCTTC. This chain connects TRBV7-3 to TRBJ2-1, with TRBD2 identical over 13 bases. Germline CDR1 SGHTA, CDR2 FQGTGA. Germline trimming cut 3 bases from V and 12 bases from J; bases unmatched to any gene: 5. The CDR3 contains 14 residues.

CDR3 DNA sequence: TGTGCCAGCAGCCAAGATAGGGGAGGAGATAATGAAAAACTGTTTTTT. Protein product: CASSQDRGGDNEKLFF. The chain uses TRBV4-2 and TRBJ1-4; possibly TRBD1 for D (5 bases). The CDR3 is 16 residues long. Germline lookup yields CDR1 LGHNA and CDR2 YNFKEQ. The ends were cut back, 0 bases at V and 4 bases at J, with 12 bases in the middle.

Details on this clone: The same CDR3 arises from other DNA sequences in this sample as well. The chain combines TRBV28 with TRBJ1-1, with 8 nucleotides matching TRBD1. The trim removed 5 bases at V and 5 bases at J, leaving 7 bases unmatched. From germline, CDR1 is MDHEN and CDR2 SYDVKM. This CDR3 region has 14 residues. DNA of the CDR3: TGTGCCAGCAGTCCCGGACAGGGCGTAACTGAAGCTTTCTTT. Translation: CASSPGQGVTEAFF.

The count of this clone is one. V usage is TRBV5-6 and J usage is TRBJ2-7; D not resolved. Per germline, CDR1 SGHDT and CDR2 YYEEEE. The CDR3 covers 12 residues. Deletions cut 1 base from V and 3 bases from J, with 5 bases between. This CDR3 is CASSLSSYEQYF. For the CDR3, the DNA is TGTGCCAGCAGCTTGAGTAGCTACGAGCAGTACTTC. The full variable domain, with the rest looked up from reference TRBV5-6 and TRBJ2-7, is DAGVTQSPTHLIKTRGQQVTLRCSPKSGHDTVSWYQQALGQGPQFIFQYYEEEERQRGNFPDRFSGHQFPNYSSELNVNALLLGDSALYLCASSLSSYEQYFGPGTRLTVT.

The chain has TRBV7-6 and TRBJ1-1; tentative D call: TRBD1 (6 bases). The CDR3 covers 15 residues. The V gene lost 5 bases and the J gene lost 3 bases, with 16 bases spanning the gap. Germline V CDR1 and CDR2: SGHVS, FNYEAQ. The CDR3 sequence is CASSPHRDTYTEAFF. The CDR3 DNA follows: TGTGCCAGCAGCCCCCACCGGGACACTTACACTGAAGCTTTCTTT.

This clone was observed a few times. This chain joins TRBV3-1 (or the pseudogene TRBV3-2) and TRBJ1-5, with D possibly being TRBD1 (6 bases). This CDR3 contains 19 residues. Germline-derived CDR1 and CDR2 are LGHDT and YNNKEL (reference sequence). The V end lost 6 bases, the J end lost 5 bases, and 29 bases lay between the germline ends. The chain's CDR3 is CASRGRGTGLRWPYQPQHF. The CDR3 DNA reads as TGTGCCAGCAGGGGGAGGGGGACGGGCCTCAGGTGGCCTTATCAGCCCCAGCATTTT.

This clone has just one count. The chain has TRBV7-9 and TRBJ2-3; 7 bases are shared with TRBD2. V was pared by 7 bases and J by 3 bases, with 10 bases of the junction left unmatched. The CDR3 covers 15 residues. Germline lookup yields CDR1 SEHNR and CDR2 FQNEAQ (reference sequence). The CDR3 DNA follows: TGTGCCAGCACCCCGGGGGACTACCAAACAGATACGCAGTATTTT. It yields the protein CASTPGDYQTDTQYF.

The chain employs TRBV7-6 and TRBJ1-3, with D maybe TRBD1 (5 bases). V was clipped by 1 base and J by 2 bases, with 12 bases between them. Germline values: CDR1 SGHVS, CDR2 FNYEAQ. This CDR3 has 16 amino acids. The CDR3 coding sequence is TGTGCCAGCAGCTTAGAGTCGGCAGGGACTGGAAACACCATATATTTT. This gives the protein CASSLESAGTGNTIYF.

DNA of the CDR3: TGTGCCAGCAGCTTAACCCGGGACTCAAACAATGAGCAGTTCTTC. It codes for CASSLTRDSNNEQFF. The rearrangement joins TRBV7-3 to TRBJ2-1; D is possibly TRBD2 (6 bases). This CDR3 has 15 amino acids. V lost 0 bases to trimming and J lost 5 bases, with 11 bases between them. The germline CDR1 and CDR2 sequences are SGHTA and FQGTGA.

The chain joins TRBV2 to TRBJ2-7; 7 bases align to TRBD1. The CDR3 sequence is 13 residues long. V dropped 10 bases and J dropped 0; count of bases not matched to a gene: 6. Germline CDR1 SNHLY, CDR2 FYNNEI. The CDR3 region has the DNA TGTGCCAAAAGTCGACAGGGCTCCTACGAGCAGTACTTC. It codes for CAKSRQGSYEQYF.

V gene TRBV7-9 combines with J gene TRBJ2-5; 7 nucleotides agree with TRBD1. Germline CDR1 SEHNR, CDR2 FQNEAQ (reference sequence). V lost 5 bases, J lost 6 bases, and 9 bases stayed unmatched. The CDR3 length is 14 residues. CDR3 nucleotide sequence: TGTGCCAGCAGCACAGGGGCCCGCGGACAGACCCAGTACTTC. It yields the protein CASSTGARGQTQYF.

J is TRBJ2-7 and V is TRBV28; 7 nucleotides match TRBD2. The CDR3 is 15 amino acids. J was trimmed by 4 bases and V by 6 bases; bases with no gene match: 12. In germline, CDR1 is MDHEN, CDR2 SYDVKM. CDR3 DNA: TGTGCCAGCAGCATGGGGGGGGAGGGTGCTTACGAGCAGTACTTC. Translation gives CASSMGGEGAYEQYF.

This clone was observed many times. Other DNA variants within this sample encode the same CDR3. The chain combines TRBV6-5 with TRBJ1-1; 7 bases agree with TRBD1. The CDR3 runs to 14 residues. Germline loops: CDR1 MNHEY, CDR2 SVGAGI. V shed 5 bases, J shed 0 bases, and the junction held 3 bases outside the gene matches. CDR3 residues: CASSKQGMNTEAFF. For the CDR3, the DNA is TGTGCCAGCAGTAAACAGGGGATGAACACTGAAGCTTTCTTT.

J is TRBJ2-7 and V is TRBV7-9, with TRBD1 matching over 11 bases. J gave up 3 bases and V 3 bases, and 4 bases lay outside the gene matches. The CDR3 runs to 15 residues. The germline V gene has CDR1 SEHNR and CDR2 FQNEAQ (reference sequence). The chain's CDR3 is CASSLGTGGFYEQYF. In DNA, the CDR3 is TGTGCCAGCAGCTTGGGGACAGGGGGATTCTACGAGCAGTACTTC.

This clone occurred once. The rearrangement uses TRBV6-5 and TRBJ1-3; 8 bases fit TRBD1. This CDR3 is 15 amino acids long. Looked up from germline, CDR1 is MNHEY and CDR2 is SVGAGI. Trimming cost V 5 bases and J 4 bases; bases outside gene matches: 7. CDR3 coding DNA: TGTGCCAGCAGTAGAACTCGGACAGGGGGAAACACCATATATTTT. Translating it yields CASSRTRTGGNTIYF.

As to this clone: Other DNA sequences in the sample encode the same CDR3. The chain has TRBV30 and TRBJ1-6; D call uncertain. V lost 3 bases and J lost 12, with 12 bases in between. Germline V gene sequence: CDR1 GTSNPN, CDR2 SVGIG (reference sequence). The CDR3 extends over 12 amino acids. CDR3 DNA: TGTGCCTGGAGGCCCCCCGGAGGACCCCTCCACTTT. It specifies CAWRPPGGPLHF. The variable domain in full, completed from reference TRBV30 and TRBJ1-6, reads SQTIHQWPATLVQPVGSPLSLECTVEGTSNPNLYWYRQAAGRGLQLLFYSVGIGQISSEVPQNLSASRPQDRQFILSSKKLLLSDSGFYLCAWRPPGGPLHFGNGTRLTVT.

V is TRBV7-9 and J is TRBJ1-1; a weak D match, TRBD1 (6 bases). This CDR3 is built from 12 residues. The ends were cut back, 5 bases at V and 11 bases at J, with 15 bases in the middle. Germline loops: CDR1 SEHNR, CDR2 FQNEAQ (reference sequence). The CDR3 spells CASSPRDTTAFF. For the CDR3, the DNA is TGTGCCAGCAGCCCCCGGGACACGACGGCTTTCTTT.

A few counts support this clone. The J gene is TRBJ1-6, the V gene TRBV6-5; D is unresolved. The germline CDR1 and CDR2 sequences are MNHEY and SVGAGI. The V and J ends lost 0 bases and 0 bases respectively, with 6 bases between them. The length of the CDR3 is 16 residues. CDR3 DNA sequence: TGTGCCAGCAGTTACTCGGGGAGCTCCTATAATTCACCCCTCCACTTT. Its translation: CASSYSGSSYNSPLHF.

The J gene is TRBJ2-1, the V gene TRBV7-3; D is undetermined. CDR3 length: 16 amino acids. In germline, CDR1 is SGHTA, CDR2 FQGTGA. The ends were cut back, 0 bases at V and 8 bases at J, with 17 bases in the middle. CDR3 DNA: TGTGCCAGCAGCTTAACAGGTAGCCATCCCGGCGATGAGCAGTTCTTC. This sequence encodes CASSLTGSHPGDEQFF. Full variable domain (rest looked up from reference TRBV7-3 and TRBJ2-1): GAGVSQTPSNKVTEKGKYVELRCDPISGHTALYWYRQSLGQGPEFLIYFQGTGAADDSGLPNDRFFAVRPEGSVSTLKIQRTERGDSAVYLCASSLTGSHPGDEQFFGPGTRLTVL.

The chain has TRBV7-2 and TRBJ2-7; D is perhaps TRBD2 (5 bases). With 2 bases removed from V and 3 bases from J, the gap between germline ends came to 5 bases. The germline gives CDR1 SGHTA, CDR2 FQGNSA. The CDR3 covers 12 residues. The CDR3 protein is CASSLSGYEQYF. Written as DNA, the CDR3 is TGTGCCAGCAGCTTAAGCGGCTACGAGCAGTACTTC.

The CDR3 loop is CASSTAWDRSGQPQHF. In DNA form, the CDR3 reads TGTGCCAGTAGTACCGCATGGGACAGGTCGGGGCAGCCCCAGCATTTT. This rearrangement joins TRBV19 to TRBJ1-5, with 8 bases identical to TRBD1. With 4 bases clipped from V and 7 bases from J, the junction kept 12 bases outside the gene matches. The germline V gene encodes CDR1 LNHDA and CDR2 SQIVND (reference sequence). The CDR3 is made up of 16 amino acids.

The chain couples TRBV2 to TRBJ1-1, with a possible D match to TRBD1 (6 bases). The V gene lost 3 bases and the J gene lost 4 bases, with 12 bases spanning the gap. CDR1 and CDR2 from the germline V gene are SNHLY and FYNNEI. This CDR3 contains 14 residues. CDR3 sequence (DNA): TGTGCCAGCAGTGAGTACAGGGTTATCACTGAAGCTTTCTTT. Translated, it gives CASSEYRVITEAFF.

The chain has TRBV7-2 and TRBJ2-7; weak D call: TRBD2 (7 bases). The germline V gene has CDR1 SGHTA and CDR2 FQGNSA. This CDR3 has 16 amino acids. V was trimmed by 1 base and J by 3 bases, leaving 16 bases between them. The CDR3 sequence is CASSLVGGRAIYEQYF. CDR3 in DNA: TGTGCCAGCAGCTTAGTAGGGGGGAGGGCCATCTACGAGCAGTACTTC.

This clone has more than one count but fewer than ten. This sequence joins TRBV6-5 and TRBJ1-2; 7 nucleotides agree with TRBD1. CDR3 length: 15 residues. Trimming at V came to 2 bases and at J to 4 bases, leaving 7 bases not matched to a gene. Looked up from germline, CDR1 is MNHEY and CDR2 is SVGAGI. The DNA of the CDR3 is TGTGCCAGCAGTTACGGGCCTGACAGGGCCTATGGCTACACCTTC. Translated: CASSYGPDRAYGYTF.

The genes are TRBV11-1 and TRBJ2-2; maybe TRBD2 (6 bases). The CDR3 extends over 15 amino acids. The ends were cut back, 1 base at V and 4 bases at J, with 10 bases in the middle. Germline V gives CDR1 SGHAT, CDR2 FQDESV (reference sequence). The CDR3 is CASSLELAATGELFF. The CDR3 bases are TGTGCCAGCAGCTTAGAACTAGCAGCCACCGGGGAGCTGTTTTTT.

The rearrangement uses TRBV29-1 and TRBJ2-5; 7 bases match TRBD1. Trimming at V came to 6 bases and at J to 5 bases, leaving 3 bases not matched to a gene. Germline CDR1 is SQVTM and CDR2 is ANQGSEA. The CDR3 sequence is 11 residues long. The CDR3: CSVLDRETQYF. The CDR3 nucleotides are TGCAGCGTCCTGGACAGGGAGACCCAGTACTTC.

This clone was observed a single time. The chain combines TRBV5-1 with TRBJ1-4; D call uncertain. Trimming cost V 3 bases and J 0 bases, with 12 bases left between them. Germline V gives CDR1 SGHRS, CDR2 YFSETQ. The CDR3 extends over 16 amino acids. CDR3 coding DNA: TGCGCCAGCAGCTACTCCGGTGGTGCAACTAATGAAAAACTGTTTTTT. Amino acids: CASSYSGGATNEKLFF.

The chain has TRBV3-1 (or the pseudogene TRBV3-2) and TRBJ2-3; TRBD2 matches at 11 bases. This CDR3 has 17 amino acids. The J segment lost 1 base and the V segment lost 5 bases, leaving 8 bases of the junction unmatched. Looked up from germline, CDR1 is LGHDT and CDR2 is YNNKEL (reference sequence). In DNA form, the CDR3 reads TGTGCCAGCAGCGCAAGGGGACTAGCGGCCCGCACAGATACGCAGTATTTT. Its translation: CASSARGLAARTDTQYF.

The chain has TRBV2 and TRBJ2-3; maybe TRBD1 (6 bases). This CDR3 comprises 14 residues. V was shortened by 6 bases and J by 2 bases, with 12 bases between the two germline ends. CDR1 and CDR2 from the germline V gene are SNHLY and FYNNEI. CDR3 protein: CASRSGQATDTQYF. The CDR3 region has the DNA TGTGCCAGCAGGTCGGGACAAGCCACAGATACGCAGTATTTT.

This rearrangement joins TRBV6-5 to TRBJ2-6; D may be TRBD1 (5 bases). The CDR3 is made up of 14 amino acids. Trimming stripped 6 bases from V and 4 bases from J, with 10 bases between. Germline V gives CDR1 MNHEY, CDR2 SVGAGI. The CDR3 region is CASRGVVGANVLTF. The CDR3, as DNA: TGTGCCAGCAGAGGGGTGGTAGGGGCCAACGTCCTGACTTTC.